These T cell receptor beta chains were read from a single sample in a study of vaccination and CD4 T cells after COVID-19. The antigens these receptors bind are not known. TCRdb re-derived calls from the PCR reads in MiXCR, one entry per CDR3 protein. The table lists 5,500 to 6,500 distinct CDR3 sequences, approximately 80% of them singletons. What was sequenced was CD4+ T cells from blood, cultured in vitro. Receptors were obtained from a human donor who had recovered from COVID-19. Each CDR3 is given with its conserved first and last residue. The D gene is left open where the match is weak. A row's size may be missing; if present it is once, few, many or a size class.

abundance	d_gene	v_gene	j_gene	CDR3nt	CDR3aa
NA	TRBD2	TRBV30	TRBJ2-5	TGTGCCTGGACTAGCGGACAAGAGACCCAGTACTTC	CAWTSGQETQYF
NA	NA	TRBV7-9	TRBJ1-2	TGTGCCAGCAGTCGTGACGGACAAACCAGCTATGGCTACACCTTC	CASSRDGQTSYGYTF
NA	TRBD1	TRBV5-1	TRBJ1-1	TGCGCCAGCAGCGGAAAGACAGGGATGAACACTGAAGCTTTCTTT	CASSGKTGMNTEAFF
NA	TRBD1	TRBV7-9	TRBJ2-5	TGTGCCACCCAAACAGGGGGCTACCAAGAGACCCAGTACTTC	CATQTGGYQETQYF
NA	NA	TRBV6-2/TRBV6-3	TRBJ2-5	TGTGCCAGCGGGACTGGCGTTGGGACCCAGTACTTC	CASGTGVGTQYF
once	TRBD2	TRBV6-2/TRBV6-3	TRBJ2-2	TGTGCCAGCAGTTACGACGGGGGGGGCACCGGGGAGCTGTTTTTT	CASSYDGGGTGELFF
once	TRBD2	TRBV7-3	TRBJ2-1	TGTGCCAGCAGCTTAGCGGGGGATATCAATGAGCAGTTCTTC	CASSLAGDINEQFF
NA	TRBD1	TRBV7-9	TRBJ2-2	TGTGCCAGCAGCCGGGACAGAATTTCCACCGGGGAGCTGTTTTTT	CASSRDRISTGELFF
once	TRBD1	TRBV19	TRBJ1-5	TGTGCCAGTAGACAGACAGGGTCAGGGCAGCCCCAGCATTTT	CASRQTGSGQPQHF
NA	TRBD1	TRBV10-1	TRBJ1-6	TGCGCCAGCAGTTCAGGGGGTATTGATAATTCACCCCTCCACTTT	CASSSGGIDNSPLHF
NA	NA	TRBV12-3/TRBV12-4	TRBJ2-2	TGTGCCAGCAGTTATGGCCGGGGCACCGGGGAGCTGTTTTTT	CASSYGRGTGELFF
few	NA	TRBV20-1	TRBJ1-2	TGCAGTGCCCCCGGGACTACGACTAACTATGGCTACACCTTC	CSAPGTTTNYGYTF
NA	NA	TRBV6-1	TRBJ1-3	TGTGCCAGCAGTGAAGCCCCAGGGAGCTCTGGAAACACCATATATTTT	CASSEAPGSSGNTIYF
NA	NA	TRBV19	TRBJ1-6	TGTGCCAGTAGTATCGGGGTGTCACCCCTCCACTTT	CASSIGVSPLHF
NA	NA	TRBV20-1	TRBJ1-2	TGCAGTGCTATCCCCGGGCAGAATGGCTACACCTTC	CSAIPGQNGYTF
few	NA	TRBV20-1	TRBJ1-5	TGCAGTGCTAGAGCCCTTACTTGGGCCCAGCATTTT	CSARALTWAQHF
few	NA	TRBV7-3	TRBJ1-2	TGTGCCAGCAGCGTAGGACAAAGGGTTATTCGGGCCTCAACGTCCCTCCACTATGGCTACACCTTC	CASSVGQRVIRASTSLHYGYTF
once	TRBD2	TRBV4-1	TRBJ2-1	TGCGCCTCCCGGGGGGGACTAGCGGGGTCCAATGAGCAGTTCTTC	CASRGGLAGSNEQFF
NA	TRBD1	TRBV7-2	TRBJ1-1	TGTGCCAGCAGCTCACGAATATCCACAGGGGGAACTGAAGCTTTCTTT	CASSSRISTGGTEAFF